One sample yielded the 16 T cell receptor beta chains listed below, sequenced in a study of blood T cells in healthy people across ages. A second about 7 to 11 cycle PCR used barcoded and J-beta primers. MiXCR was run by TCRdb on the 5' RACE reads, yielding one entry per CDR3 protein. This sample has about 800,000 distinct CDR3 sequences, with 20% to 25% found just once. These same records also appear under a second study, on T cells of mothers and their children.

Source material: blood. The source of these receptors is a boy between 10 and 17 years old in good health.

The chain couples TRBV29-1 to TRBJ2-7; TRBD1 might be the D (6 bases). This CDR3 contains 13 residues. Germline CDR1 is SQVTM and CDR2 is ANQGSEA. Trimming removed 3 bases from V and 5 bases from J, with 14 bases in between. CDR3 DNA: TGCAGCGTTGACGAACAGGGAGAAGACGAGCAGTACTTC. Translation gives CSVDEQGEDEQYF.

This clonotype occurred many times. The CDR3 spells CASSLVDMGENIQYF. CDR3 nucleotides: TGTGCCAGCAGCTTAGTCGACATGGGGGAAAACATTCAGTACTTC. This chain connects TRBV7-9 to TRBJ2-4, with D perhaps matching TRBD1 or TRBD2 (5 bases each). Germline V gene data show CDR1 as SEHNR and CDR2 as FQNEAQ (reference sequence). The CDR3 loop spans 15 amino acids. The V gene lost 1 base and the J gene lost 5 bases, with 12 bases spanning the gap.

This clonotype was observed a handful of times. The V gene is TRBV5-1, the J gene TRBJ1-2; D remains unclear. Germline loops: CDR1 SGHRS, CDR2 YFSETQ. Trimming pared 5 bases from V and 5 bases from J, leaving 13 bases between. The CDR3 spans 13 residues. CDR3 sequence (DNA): TGCGCCAGCAGTAAGACGGAACTGTATGGCTACACCTTC. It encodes CASSKTELYGYTF.

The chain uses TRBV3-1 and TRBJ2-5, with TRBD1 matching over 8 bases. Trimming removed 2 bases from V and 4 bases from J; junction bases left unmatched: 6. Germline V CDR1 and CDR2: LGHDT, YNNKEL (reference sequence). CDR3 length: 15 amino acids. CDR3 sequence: CASSQKGQGRETQYF. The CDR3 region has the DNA TGTGCCAGCAGCCAAAAAGGACAGGGAAGAGAGACCCAGTACTTC.

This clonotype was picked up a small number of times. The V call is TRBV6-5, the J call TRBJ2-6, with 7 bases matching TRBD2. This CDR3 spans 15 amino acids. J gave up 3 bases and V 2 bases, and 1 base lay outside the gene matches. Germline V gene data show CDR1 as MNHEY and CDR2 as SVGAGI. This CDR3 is CASSYGGGGANVLTF. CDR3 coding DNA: TGTGCCAGCAGTTACGGGGGGGGTGGGGCCAACGTCCTGACTTTC.

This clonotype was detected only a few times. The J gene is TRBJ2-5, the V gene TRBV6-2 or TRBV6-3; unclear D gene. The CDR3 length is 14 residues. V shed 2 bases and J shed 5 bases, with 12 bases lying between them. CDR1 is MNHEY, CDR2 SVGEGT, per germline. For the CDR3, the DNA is TGTGCCAGCAGTTACGTGGCCTTGAGGGAGACCCAGTACTTC. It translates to CASSYVALRETQYF.

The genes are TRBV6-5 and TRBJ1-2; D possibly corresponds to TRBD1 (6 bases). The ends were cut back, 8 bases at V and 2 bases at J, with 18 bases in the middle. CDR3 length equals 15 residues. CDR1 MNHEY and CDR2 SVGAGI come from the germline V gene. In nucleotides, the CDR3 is TGTGCCAGCGGGGTACGGACAGATCGAAACTATGGCTACACCTTC. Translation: CASGVRTDRNYGYTF.

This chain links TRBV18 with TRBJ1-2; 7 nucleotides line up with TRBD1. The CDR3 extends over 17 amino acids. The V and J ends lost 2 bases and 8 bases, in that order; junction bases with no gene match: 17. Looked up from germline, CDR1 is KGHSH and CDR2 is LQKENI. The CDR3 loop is CASSPGRGEYFSGGYTF. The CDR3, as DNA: TGTGCCAGCTCACCAGGCAGGGGGGAGTACTTCTCTGGGGGCTACACCTTC.

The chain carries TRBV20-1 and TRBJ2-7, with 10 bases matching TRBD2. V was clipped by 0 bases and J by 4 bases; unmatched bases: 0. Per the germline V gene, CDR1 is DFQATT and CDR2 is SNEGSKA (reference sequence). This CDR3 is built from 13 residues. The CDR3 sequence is CSARDSGRYEQYF. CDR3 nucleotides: TGCAGTGCTAGAGATAGCGGGAGGTACGAGCAGTACTTC.

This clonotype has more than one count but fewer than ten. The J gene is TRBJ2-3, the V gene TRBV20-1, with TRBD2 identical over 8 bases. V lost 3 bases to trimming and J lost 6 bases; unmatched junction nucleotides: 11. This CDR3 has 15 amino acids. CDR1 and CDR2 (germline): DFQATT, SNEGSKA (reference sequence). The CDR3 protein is CSARPHRGGGDTQYF. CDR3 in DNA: TGCAGTGCTAGGCCCCATCGGGGGGGCGGGGATACGCAGTATTTT.

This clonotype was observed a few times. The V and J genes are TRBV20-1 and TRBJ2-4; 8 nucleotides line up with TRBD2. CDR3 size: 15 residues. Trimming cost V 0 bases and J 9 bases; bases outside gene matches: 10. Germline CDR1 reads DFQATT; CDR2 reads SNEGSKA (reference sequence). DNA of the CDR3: TGCAGTGCTAGAGAAGGAAGTAGCGGGATCGCCATTCAGTACTTC. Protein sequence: CSAREGSSGIAIQYF.

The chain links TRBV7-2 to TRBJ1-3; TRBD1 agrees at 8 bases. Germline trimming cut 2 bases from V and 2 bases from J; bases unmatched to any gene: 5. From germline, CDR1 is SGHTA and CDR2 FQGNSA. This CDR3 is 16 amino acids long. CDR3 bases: TGTGCCAGCAGCTTATGGGGACAGGTAGCTGGAAACACCATATATTTT. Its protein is CASSLWGQVAGNTIYF.

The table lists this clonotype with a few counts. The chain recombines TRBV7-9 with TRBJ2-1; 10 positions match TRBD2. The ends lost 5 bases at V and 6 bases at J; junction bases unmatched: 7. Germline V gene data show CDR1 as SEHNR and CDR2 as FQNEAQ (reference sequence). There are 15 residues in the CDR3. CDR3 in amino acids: CASSPASGGFNEQFF. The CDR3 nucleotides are TGTGCCAGCAGCCCCGCTAGCGGGGGTTTCAATGAGCAGTTCTTC.

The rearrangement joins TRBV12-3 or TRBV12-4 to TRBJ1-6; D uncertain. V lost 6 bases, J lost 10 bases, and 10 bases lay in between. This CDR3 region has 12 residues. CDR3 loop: CASSPKESPLHF. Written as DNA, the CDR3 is TGTGCCAGCAGCCCGAAGGAATCACCCCTCCACTTT.

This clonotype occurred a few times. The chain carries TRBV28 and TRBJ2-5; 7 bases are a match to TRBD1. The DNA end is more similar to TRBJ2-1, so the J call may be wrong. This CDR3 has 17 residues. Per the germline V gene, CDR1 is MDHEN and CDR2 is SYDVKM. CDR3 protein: CASSLAFRDSRIISQFF. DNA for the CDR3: TGTGCCAGCAGTTTAGCCTTCCGGGACAGCCGGATAATCAGTCAGTTCTTC.

CDR3 sequence (DNA): TGTGCCAGCAGCTTCGGACTAGCTGCCAATGAGCAGTTCTTC. Translated, it gives CASSFGLAANEQFF. This chain links TRBV5-4 with TRBJ2-5, with 8 positions matching TRBD2. TRBJ2-1 matches the DNA end more closely, so the J call is doubtful. The length of the CDR3 is 14 residues. Germline CDR1 reads SGHNT; CDR2 reads YYREEE (reference sequence).